Listed here are 25 T cell receptor beta chains from one sample, sequenced in a study of OX40 agonist ivuxolimab in advanced cancers. Clones were sequenced by immunoSEQ multiplex PCR, and TCRdb holds only the in-frame ones, with some missing. This sample yields approximately 50,000 clones, of which nearly 80% are seen a single time; roughly 3.9% belongs to the top ten. The input for sequencing was CD4+ or CD8+ T cells sorted from blood, taken in a trial of the OX40 agonist ivuxolimab. These receptors came from an adult with an advanced solid tumor such as melanoma, head and neck, liver or kidney cancer.

The V call is TRBV7-2, the J call TRBJ1-6, with D hard to call. CDR3 length: 15 residues. V was shortened by 2 bases and J by 1 base, with 6 bases between the two germline ends. Germline V lookup: CDR1 SGHTA, CDR2 FQGNSA. CDR3: CASSLRGSYNSPLHF. In DNA form, the CDR3 reads TGTGCCAGCAGCTTACGAGGGTCCTATAATTCACCCCTCCACTTT.

This clone came up a few times. V is TRBV10-3 and J is TRBJ1-4, with TRBD1 identical over 7 bases. J lost 4 bases, V lost 2 bases, and 4 bases had no gene match. Germline assignment: CDR1 ENHRY and CDR2 SYGVKD. The CDR3 runs 15 residues. The CDR3: CAISERDSYNEKLFF. The DNA for the CDR3 is TGTGCCATCAGTGAGAGGGACAGTTATAATGAAAAACTGTTTTTT.

The chain is built from TRBV4-1 and TRBJ2-3, with 13 nucleotides matching TRBD2. J was trimmed by 5 bases and V by 0 bases; bases with no gene match: 8. The CDR3 consists of 18 residues. In germline, CDR1 is MGHRA, CDR2 YSYEKL. Here the CDR3 DNA reads TGCGCCAGCAGCCAAGATGTCGGACTAGCGGGAGTTATAGATACGCAGTATTTT. This sequence encodes CASSQDVGLAGVIDTQYF.

The chain carries TRBV4-3 and TRBJ1-1; D gene unclear. Per germline, CDR1 LGHNA and CDR2 YSLEER. The CDR3 extends over 13 amino acids. Trimming took 2 bases from V and 4 from J, leaving 8 bases between them. CDR3 loop: CASSQQMGTEAFF. In DNA form, the CDR3 reads TGCGCCAGCAGCCAACAAATGGGCACTGAAGCTTTCTTT.

The chain uses TRBV19 and TRBJ1-5; the match to TRBD1 covers 11 bases. Looked up from germline, CDR1 is LNHDA and CDR2 is SQIVND (reference sequence). The junction had 11 bases not matched to a gene; V was cut back by 4 bases and J by 9 bases. The CDR3 contains 16 residues. As DNA, the CDR3 is TGTGCCAGTAGTACAGACCGGGACAGGGGGTGGGTGCCCCAGCATTTT. It encodes CASSTDRDRGWVPQHF.

CDR3: CASSYSQADTEAFF. In DNA, the CDR3 is TGTGCCAGCAGTTACTCGCAGGCGGACACTGAAGCTTTCTTT. The chain joins TRBV6-5 to TRBJ1-1; D not resolved. The CDR3 covers 14 residues. Germline V gene lookup returns CDR1 MNHEY and CDR2 SVGAGI. V lost 0 bases, J lost 3 bases, and 8 bases lay in between.

This sequence joins TRBV7-9 and TRBJ1-4; 7 bases are shared with TRBD1. The junction had 4 bases not matched to a gene; V was cut back by 1 base and J by 5 bases. Germline lookup yields CDR1 SEHNR and CDR2 FQNEAQ (reference sequence). The CDR3 covers 15 residues. DNA of the CDR3: TGTGCCAGCAGCTTAGGACAGGGCAAAAATGAAAAACTGTTTTTT. It yields the protein CASSLGQGKNEKLFF.

This chain connects TRBV19 to TRBJ2-1, with a weak D call TRBD2 (5 bases). The CDR3 is 16 residues long. In germline, CDR1 is LNHDA, CDR2 SQIVND (reference sequence). V shed 5 bases and J shed 0 bases, with 14 bases lying between them. The CDR3 loop reads CASSHRTGSSYNEQFF. The DNA of the CDR3 is TGTGCCAGTAGTCACCGGACGGGAAGCTCCTACAATGAGCAGTTCTTC.

This clone was picked up a small number of times. The V gene is TRBV5-6, the J gene TRBJ1-6; TRBD1 might be the D (5 bases). Per germline, CDR1 SGHDT and CDR2 YYEEEE. The ends were cut back, 1 base at V and 10 bases at J, with 12 bases in the middle. This CDR3 has 14 residues. Here the CDR3 DNA reads TGTGCCAGCAGCTTGATGGGGCTACGATCACCCCTCCACTTT. Protein: CASSLMGLRSPLHF.

This clone was observed a few times. CDR3 protein: CASSLDRERGVGEQFF. The CDR3 bases are TGTGCCAGCAGCTTAGATCGGGAGAGGGGGGTCGGTGAGCAGTTCTTC. V and J are TRBV7-8 and TRBJ2-1; TRBD1 or TRBD2 may be the D gene (6 bases each). CDR1 and CDR2 (germline): SGHVS, FQNEAQ. V was trimmed by 1 base and J by 9 bases, leaving 19 bases between them. This CDR3 contains 16 residues.

The chain joins TRBV5-1 to TRBJ2-1; 8 bases align to TRBD1. V was pared by 4 bases and J by 1 base, with 7 bases of the junction left unmatched. There are 16 residues in the CDR3. Germline V gene data show CDR1 as SGHRS and CDR2 as YFSETQ. The CDR3 here is CASSPGTGRSYNEQFF. CDR3 nucleotides: TGCGCCAGCAGCCCCGGGACAGGACGTTCCTACAATGAGCAGTTCTTC.

The chain uses TRBV7-8 and TRBJ2-7; no clear D. The CDR3 is 12 residues long. With 5 bases removed from V and 1 base from J, the gap between germline ends came to 6 bases. Germline values: CDR1 SGHVS, CDR2 FQNEAQ. DNA of the CDR3: TGTGCCAGCAGCAAAGGGTCCTACGAGCAGTACTTC. Translation: CASSKGSYEQYF.

The V call is TRBV6-5, the J call TRBJ1-1, with D maybe TRBD1 (5 bases). The ends were cut back, 4 bases at V and 11 bases at J, with 17 bases in the middle. This CDR3 has 13 amino acids. The germline V gene has CDR1 MNHEY and CDR2 SVGAGI. CDR3 sequence: CASSSRDSLEAFF. Here the CDR3 DNA reads TGTGCCAGCAGTTCTCGGGACTCCCTTGAGGCTTTCTTT.

The CDR3 is CASSLGLAYGGELFF. The CDR3 DNA follows: TGTGCCAGCAGCTTAGGGCTAGCGTACGGCGGGGAGCTGTTTTTT. The chain combines TRBV11-2 with TRBJ2-2; weak D call: TRBD2 (6 bases). Germline V gives CDR1 SGHAT, CDR2 FQNNGV. The CDR3 runs 15 residues. Trimming stripped 1 base from V and 7 bases from J, with 13 bases between.

This chain uses TRBV15 with TRBJ1-2; D is uncertain. The CDR3 has 15 amino acids. From germline, CDR1 is LNHNV and CDR2 YYDKDF (reference sequence). The V and J ends lost 0 bases and 4 bases respectively, with 12 bases between them. The CDR3 reads CATSREGSARYGYTF. The CDR3 DNA follows: TGTGCCACCAGCAGAGAGGGGTCGGCCCGCTATGGCTACACCTTC.

This clone has just a few counts. The chain employs TRBV6-6 and TRBJ1-6, with 9 bases matching TRBD1. The CDR3 extends over 13 amino acids. CDR1 and CDR2 from the germline V gene are MNHNY and SVGAGI (reference sequence). V shed 5 bases, J shed 9 bases, and the junction held 2 bases outside the gene matches. The CDR3 DNA reads TGTGCCAGCAGTGGGACAGGGATTTCACCCCTCCACTTT. As protein: CASSGTGISPLHF.

V and J are TRBV5-4 and TRBJ2-5; D is tentatively TRBD1 or TRBD2 (5 bases each). V gave up 4 bases and J gave up 5 bases, with 15 bases separating them. The CDR3 is 14 amino acids. CDR1 is SGHNT, CDR2 YYREEE, per germline (reference sequence). CDR3 sequence: CASSMGPQHETQYF. For the CDR3, the DNA is TGTGCCAGCAGCATGGGACCGCAGCACGAGACCCAGTACTTC.

The rearrangement uses TRBV2 and TRBJ1-5; D gene unclear. Germline V gene sequence: CDR1 SNHLY, CDR2 FYNNEI. The CDR3 extends over 13 amino acids. Deletions cut 2 bases from V and 5 bases from J, with 7 bases between. The chain's CDR3 is CASSEQEDQPQHF. The CDR3 DNA reads TGTGCCAGCAGTGAACAGGAGGATCAGCCCCAGCATTTT. Full variable domain (remainder filled in from reference TRBV2 and TRBJ1-5): EPEVTQTPSHQVTQMGQEVILRCVPISNHLYFYWYRQILGQKVEFLVSFYNNEISEKSEIFDDQFSVERPDGSNFTLKIRSTKLEDSAMYFCASSEQEDQPQHFGDGTRLSIL.

J is TRBJ2-5 and V is TRBV5-1; D is possibly TRBD2 (6 bases). The CDR3 sequence is 14 residues long. Per germline, CDR1 SGHRS and CDR2 YFSETQ. The V end was cut by 4 bases, the J end by 1 base, with 11 bases between. This CDR3 is CASSPSGAQETQYF. CDR3 nucleotide sequence: TGCGCCAGCAGCCCCTCGGGAGCCCAAGAGACCCAGTACTTC.

V usage is TRBV5-1 and J usage is TRBJ2-1; tentative D call: TRBD1 (6 bases). V was clipped by 4 bases and J by 5 bases, with 13 bases between them. The CDR3 is made up of 14 amino acids. Germline V lookup: CDR1 SGHRS, CDR2 YFSETQ. CDR3 bases: TGCGCCAGCAGCCCCGGACAGCCGAACAATGAGCAGTTCTTC. Its translation: CASSPGQPNNEQFF.

V usage is TRBV9 and J usage is TRBJ1-4, with TRBD1 as a possible D gene (5 bases). CDR1 and CDR2 from the germline V gene are SGDLS and YYNGEE. This CDR3 region has 15 residues. V was shortened by 2 bases and J by 0 bases, with 8 bases between the two germline ends. CDR3 sequence: CASSVQGTTNEKLFF. CDR3 DNA: TGTGCCAGCAGCGTCCAGGGTACAACTAATGAAAAACTGTTTTTT.

The V call is TRBV2, the J call TRBJ1-6; TRBD1 matches at 10 bases. Germline V CDR1 and CDR2: SNHLY, FYNNEI. CDR3 size: 13 residues. V trimming: 5 bases; J trimming: 9 bases; junction bases outside the gene matches: 1. The CDR3 reads CASSRDRGSPLHF. As DNA, the CDR3 is TGTGCCAGCAGTCGGGACAGGGGTTCACCCCTCCACTTT.

This clone was counted a few times. The chain recombines TRBV7-9 with TRBJ1-2; the D is unclear. From germline, CDR1 is SEHNR and CDR2 FQNEAQ (reference sequence). This CDR3 has 12 residues. V was shortened by 5 bases and J by 4 bases, with 8 bases between the two germline ends. CDR3 loop: CASSPKSYGYTF. For the CDR3, the DNA is TGTGCCAGCAGCCCCAAGAGCTATGGCTACACCTTC. The full variable domain, in which reference TRBV7-9 and TRBJ1-2 provide the parts outside the CDR3, is DTGVSQNPRHKITKRGQNVTFRCDPISEHNRLYWYRQTLGQGPEFLTYFQNEAQLEKSRLLSDRFSAERPKGSFSTLEIQRTEQGDSAMYLCASSPKSYGYTFGSGTRLTVV.

The chain links TRBV6-5 to TRBJ1-5; D is undetermined. The CDR3 extends over 13 amino acids. The V end was cut by 4 bases, the J end by 5 bases, with 9 bases between. Germline V gene lookup returns CDR1 MNHEY and CDR2 SVGAGI. The CDR3 sequence: CASSFTPDQPQHF. CDR3 nucleotide sequence: TGTGCCAGCAGTTTCACTCCCGATCAGCCCCAGCATTTT.

V gene TRBV7-2 combines with J gene TRBJ2-1; 8 bases line up with TRBD2. The CDR3 covers 15 residues. CDR1 and CDR2 from the germline V gene are SGHTA and FQGNSA. V lost 5 bases to trimming and J lost 10 bases; unmatched junction nucleotides: 13. Written as DNA, the CDR3 is TGTGCCAGCAGCCTCCCGGGGGGGCGAGCGGGGGAGCAGTTCTTC. Protein product: CASSLPGGRAGEQFF.